This T cell receptor beta chain was sequenced for a study of T cell repertoires in cytomegalovirus infection. Overall study: An indication of both CMV infection and matching HLA type came from public TCR beta signatures.

This CDR3 contains 13 residues. Trimming cost V 5 bases and J 3 bases; bases outside gene matches: 5. The V gene's germline CDR1 is DFQATT and CDR2 SNEGSKA (reference sequence). TCRdb re-called the reads with MiXCR, one entry per CDR3 protein. The sample includes about 150,000 distinct CDR3 sequences, around 22% of them seen just once. The TCR sequence derives from a human donor in good health (CMV status not recorded). Some clones in this sample may be carry-over from other donors' samples. The sample was PBMCs. V usage is TRBV20-1 and J usage is TRBJ2-7; 9 nucleotides align to TRBD2. CDR3 sequence reads: CSAPSGDRYEQYF. The CDR3 region has the DNA TGCAGTGCTCCTAGCGGGGACCGCTACGAGCAGTACTTC.